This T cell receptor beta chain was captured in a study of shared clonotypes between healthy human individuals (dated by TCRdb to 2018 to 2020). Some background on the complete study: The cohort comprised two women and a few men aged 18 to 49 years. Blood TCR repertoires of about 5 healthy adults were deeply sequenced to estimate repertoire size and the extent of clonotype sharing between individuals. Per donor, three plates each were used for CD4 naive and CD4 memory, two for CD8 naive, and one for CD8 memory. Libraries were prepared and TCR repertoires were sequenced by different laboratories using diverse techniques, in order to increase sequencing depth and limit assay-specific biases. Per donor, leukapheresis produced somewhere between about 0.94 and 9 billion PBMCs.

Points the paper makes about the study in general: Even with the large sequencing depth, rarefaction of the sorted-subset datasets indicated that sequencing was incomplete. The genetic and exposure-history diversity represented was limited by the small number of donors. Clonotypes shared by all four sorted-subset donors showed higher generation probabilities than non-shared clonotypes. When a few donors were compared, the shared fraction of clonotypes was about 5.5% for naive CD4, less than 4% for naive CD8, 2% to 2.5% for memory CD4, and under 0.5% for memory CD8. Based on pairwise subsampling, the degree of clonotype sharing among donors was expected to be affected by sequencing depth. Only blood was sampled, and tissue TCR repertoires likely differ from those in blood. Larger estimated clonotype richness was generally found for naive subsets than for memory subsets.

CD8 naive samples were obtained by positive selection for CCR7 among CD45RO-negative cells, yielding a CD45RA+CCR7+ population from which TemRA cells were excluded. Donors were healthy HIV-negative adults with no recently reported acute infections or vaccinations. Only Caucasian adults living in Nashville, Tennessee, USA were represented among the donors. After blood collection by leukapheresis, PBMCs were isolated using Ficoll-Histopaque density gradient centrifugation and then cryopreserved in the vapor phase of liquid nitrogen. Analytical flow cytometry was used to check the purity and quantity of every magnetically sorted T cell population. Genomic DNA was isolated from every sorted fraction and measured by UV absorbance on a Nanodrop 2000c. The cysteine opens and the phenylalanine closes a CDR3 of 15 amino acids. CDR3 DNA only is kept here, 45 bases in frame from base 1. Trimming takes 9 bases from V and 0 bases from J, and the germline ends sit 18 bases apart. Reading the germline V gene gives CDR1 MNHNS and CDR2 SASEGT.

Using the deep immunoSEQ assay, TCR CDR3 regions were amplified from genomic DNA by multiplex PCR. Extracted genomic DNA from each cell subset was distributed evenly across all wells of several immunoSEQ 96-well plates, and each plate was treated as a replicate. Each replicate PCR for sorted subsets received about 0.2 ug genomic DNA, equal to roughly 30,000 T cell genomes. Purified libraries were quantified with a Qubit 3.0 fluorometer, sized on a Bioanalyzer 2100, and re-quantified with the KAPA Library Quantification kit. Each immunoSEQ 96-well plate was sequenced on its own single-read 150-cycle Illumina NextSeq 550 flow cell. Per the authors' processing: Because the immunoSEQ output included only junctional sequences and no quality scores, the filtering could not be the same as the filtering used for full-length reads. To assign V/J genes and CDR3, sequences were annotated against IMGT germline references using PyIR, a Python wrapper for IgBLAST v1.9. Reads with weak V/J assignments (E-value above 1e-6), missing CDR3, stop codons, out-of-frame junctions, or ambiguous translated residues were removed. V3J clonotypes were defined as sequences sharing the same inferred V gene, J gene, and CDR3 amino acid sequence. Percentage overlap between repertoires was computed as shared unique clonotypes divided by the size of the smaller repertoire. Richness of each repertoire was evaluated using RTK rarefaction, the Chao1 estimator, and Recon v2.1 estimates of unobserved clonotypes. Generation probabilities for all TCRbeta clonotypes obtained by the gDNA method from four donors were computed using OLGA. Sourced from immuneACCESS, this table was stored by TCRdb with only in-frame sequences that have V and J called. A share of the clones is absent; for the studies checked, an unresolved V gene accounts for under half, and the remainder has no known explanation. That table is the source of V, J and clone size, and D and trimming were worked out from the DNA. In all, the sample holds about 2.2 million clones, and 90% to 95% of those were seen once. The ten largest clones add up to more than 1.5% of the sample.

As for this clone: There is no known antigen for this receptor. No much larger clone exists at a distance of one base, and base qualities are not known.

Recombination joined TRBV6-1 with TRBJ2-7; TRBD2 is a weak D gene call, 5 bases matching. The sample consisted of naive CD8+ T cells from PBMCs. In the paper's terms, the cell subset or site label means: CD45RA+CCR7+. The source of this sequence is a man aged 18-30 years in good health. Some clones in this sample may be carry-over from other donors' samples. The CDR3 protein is CASFTGMHYSYEQYF. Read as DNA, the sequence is TGTGCCAGTTTTACCGGGATGCACTACTCCTACGAGCAGTACTTC.